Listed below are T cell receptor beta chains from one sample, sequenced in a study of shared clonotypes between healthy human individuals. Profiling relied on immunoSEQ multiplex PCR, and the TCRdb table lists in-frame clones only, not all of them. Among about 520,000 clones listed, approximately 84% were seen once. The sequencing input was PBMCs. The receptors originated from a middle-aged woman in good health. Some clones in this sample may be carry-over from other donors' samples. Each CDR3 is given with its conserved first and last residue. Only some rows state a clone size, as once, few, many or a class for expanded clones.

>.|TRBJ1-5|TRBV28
CASSSPGQGVNQPQHF
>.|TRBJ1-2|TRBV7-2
CASSLGGNLNYGYTF
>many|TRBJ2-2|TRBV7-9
CASSRWFAGNSTGELFF
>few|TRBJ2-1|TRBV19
CASSGTGKGNEQFF
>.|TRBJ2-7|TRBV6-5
CASSSGIPLHEQYF
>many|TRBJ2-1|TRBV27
CASSRTSGVSSYNEQFF
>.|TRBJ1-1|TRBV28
CASTHLPNDREAEAFF
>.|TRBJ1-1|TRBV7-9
CASSSISGTSAEAFF
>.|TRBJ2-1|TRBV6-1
CASSDGRLAGSYNEQFF
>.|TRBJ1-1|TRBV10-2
CASSPGVNTEAFF
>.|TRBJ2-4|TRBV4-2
CASSHLGEGQNIQYF
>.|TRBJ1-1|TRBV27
CASSFPGYSGEAFF
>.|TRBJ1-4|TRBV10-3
CAISEGQPTNEKLFF
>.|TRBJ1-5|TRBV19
CASTAELSNQPQHF
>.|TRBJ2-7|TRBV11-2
CASSTRDMSYEQYF
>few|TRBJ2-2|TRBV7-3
CASSPLANTGELFF
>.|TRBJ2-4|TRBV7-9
CASSLGMGAGDIQYF
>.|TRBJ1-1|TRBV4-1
CASSRGRAEAFF
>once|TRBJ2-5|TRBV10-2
CASSESQLQETQYF
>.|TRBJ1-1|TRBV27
CASSSRGWDTEAFF
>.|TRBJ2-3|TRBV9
CASGTSGTDTQYF
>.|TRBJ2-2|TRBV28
CASSPAGLAGHTGELFF
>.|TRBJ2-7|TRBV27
CASSLIPQGYEQYF
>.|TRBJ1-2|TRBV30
CAWGQESGYTF
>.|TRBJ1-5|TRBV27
CASTSGQGHQPQHF
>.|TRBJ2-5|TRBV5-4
CASNSGTSGIETQYF
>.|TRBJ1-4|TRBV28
CASSSPHTTNEKLFF
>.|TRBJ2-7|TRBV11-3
CASSFGGGYEQYF
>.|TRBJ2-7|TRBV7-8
CASSLRPGRNLAYEQYF
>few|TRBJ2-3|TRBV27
CASSSPGQLGGTDTQYF
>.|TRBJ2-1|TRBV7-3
CASSPWTVSSYNEQFF
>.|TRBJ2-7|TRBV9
CASSKGLSTTYEQYF
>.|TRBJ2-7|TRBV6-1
CASRALSLGYEQYF
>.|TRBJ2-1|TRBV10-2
CASSQDSHPYNEQFF
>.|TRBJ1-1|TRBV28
CASSLPTGGNTEAFF
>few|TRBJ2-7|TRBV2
CASRGGVVYEQYF
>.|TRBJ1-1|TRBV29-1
CSVGGGGGLNTEAFF
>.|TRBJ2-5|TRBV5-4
CASSSRQGGETQYF
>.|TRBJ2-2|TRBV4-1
CASRPGYTGELFF
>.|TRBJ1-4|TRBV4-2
CASSHADDEKLFF